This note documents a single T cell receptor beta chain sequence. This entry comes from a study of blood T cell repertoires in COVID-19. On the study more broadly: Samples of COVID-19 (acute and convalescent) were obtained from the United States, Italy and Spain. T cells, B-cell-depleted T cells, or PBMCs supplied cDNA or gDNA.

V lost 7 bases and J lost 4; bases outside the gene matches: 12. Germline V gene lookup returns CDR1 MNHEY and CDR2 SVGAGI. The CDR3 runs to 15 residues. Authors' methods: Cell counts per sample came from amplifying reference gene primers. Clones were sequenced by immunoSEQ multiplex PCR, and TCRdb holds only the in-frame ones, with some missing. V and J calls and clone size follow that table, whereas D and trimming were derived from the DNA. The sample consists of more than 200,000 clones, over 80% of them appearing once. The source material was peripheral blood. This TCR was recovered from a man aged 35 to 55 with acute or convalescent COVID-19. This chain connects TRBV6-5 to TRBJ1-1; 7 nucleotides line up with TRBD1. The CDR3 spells CASNRQGARGTEAFF. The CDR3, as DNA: TGTGCCAGCAACCGACAGGGCGCCCGGGGCACTGAAGCTTTCTTT.